The subject of this entry is one T cell receptor (beta chain). Its specificity is unknown. This sample is part of a study of CD8+CD57+ T cells in acquired aplastic anemia. General study points: Total CD4+ and CD8+ pools in patients were more diverse than the CD8+CD57+ cells of those patients.

V gave up 5 bases and J gave up 2 bases; unmatched junction bases: 2. The CDR3 is 14 amino acids. Germline CDR1 reads ENHRY; CDR2 reads SYGVKD. According to the study, genomic DNA was the template for TCR beta VDJ and CDR3 profiling. MiXCR, applied by TCRdb to the reads, yields one record per CDR3 protein. Of about 20,000 distinct CDR3 sequences listed, less than 40% are singletons. Sequencing was done on patients that had shown CD8+CD57+ cell expansion by flow cytometry. The sequence was collected from a human donor with aplastic anemia. The specimen was CD8+CD57+ T cells sorted from PBMCs. The sample's subset: bead-enriched CD8+CD57+ effector memory T cells from SAA patients. The chain links TRBV10-3 to TRBJ2-7; 11 bases map to TRBD2. CDR3 region: CAISTSGGPYEQYF. The CDR3 DNA reads TGTGCCATCAGTACTAGCGGGGGACCCTACGAGCAGTACTTC.